This T cell receptor (beta chain) was found in a study of blood T cell repertoires in COVID-19 (dated by TCRdb to 2020 to 2022). As for the study more broadly: The collaborator samples originated in the United States, Italy and Spain and spanned the acute and convalescent phases of COVID-19. The prospective study material was composed of cDNA or gDNA derived from T cells, B-cell-depleted T cells, or PBMCs. Deeply sampled blood TCRbeta repertoires from subjects exposed to, actively infected with, or recovered from COVID-19 were included in the dataset. The repertoires were made available in a free public database intended to serve as a resource for research on the immune response to SARS-CoV-2. Samples came from the ongoing ImmuneRACE study (first 160 participants) plus 1,254 subjects from 6 global collaborators. Nearly every sample came with metadata listing a de-identified subject ID, COVID-19 status, age in years and sex. Where HLA class I and class II types were available, the types were taken from metadata supplied by the sample provider, not from assay-based typing.

Inclusive of the bounding cysteine and valine, the CDR3 is 13 residues long. The entry retains the CDR3 DNA only, 39 bases that are in frame from base 1. V loses 3 bases of germline sequence and J loses 4 bases, and the interval between the two ends is 10 bases. Concerning this clone: This clone's antigen is unknown. Qualities for individual bases were not recorded, and no much larger clone is one base off.

The immunoSEQ Assay, a bias-controlled multiplex PCR, was used to amplify TCRbeta CDR3 regions from genomic DNA. Processing in the source paper ran as follows. The number of nucleated cells in each sample was estimated by amplification of reference gene primers within the assay. To quantify the absolute abundance of each unique TCRbeta CDR3 rearrangement, sequence reads were collapsed and filtered. For each sample, productive Simpson clonality was calculated by taking the square root of Simpson's diversity index across productive rearrangements. TCRdb mirrors the immuneACCESS table, restricted to in-frame sequences. Some clones are absent from its copies; in checked studies, under half trace to an unresolved V gene, and the reason for the others is unknown. The DNA gave D and trimming, while V, J and clone size come from that table. For this sample there are 450,000 to 500,000 clones; approximately 86% appear just once. 8% to 9.5% of the sample is taken by the ten largest.

Participants in the prospective study were enrolled through a virtual design, were aged roughly 18 to 100 years, and lived in approximately 24 United States geographic areas. To assign participants to cohorts, the prospective study relied on clinical history that participants themselves reported in a screening survey and a study questionnaire. Recovered participants in ImmuneRACE Cohort 3 were defined as having two consecutive negative NP/OP PCR tests, clearance from a healthcare professional, or resolution of symptoms. Mobile phlebotomists in the prospective study collected whole blood, serum and a nasopharyngeal or oropharyngeal swab from every participant. Over a roughly 2-month period, participants in the prospective study had the option of providing additional blood draws and questionnaires. Prospective study blood samples were shipped either frozen or at room temperature before DNA extraction.

Points the paper makes about the study in general: The amount of clinical and demographic metadata varied by source and participant and was provided uncurated.

What was sequenced was PBMCs or T cells enriched from blood (not recorded which). The rearranged segments are TRBV12-3 or TRBV12-4 and TRBJ2-7; the D segment could be TRBD1, given 6 matching bases. The clonotype comes from a woman aged 55-70 years who had recovered from COVID-19. CDR3 sequence: CASSFSQGYEQYV. The nucleotide sequence is TGTGCCAGCAGTTTTTCACAGGGATACGAGCAGTACGTC.